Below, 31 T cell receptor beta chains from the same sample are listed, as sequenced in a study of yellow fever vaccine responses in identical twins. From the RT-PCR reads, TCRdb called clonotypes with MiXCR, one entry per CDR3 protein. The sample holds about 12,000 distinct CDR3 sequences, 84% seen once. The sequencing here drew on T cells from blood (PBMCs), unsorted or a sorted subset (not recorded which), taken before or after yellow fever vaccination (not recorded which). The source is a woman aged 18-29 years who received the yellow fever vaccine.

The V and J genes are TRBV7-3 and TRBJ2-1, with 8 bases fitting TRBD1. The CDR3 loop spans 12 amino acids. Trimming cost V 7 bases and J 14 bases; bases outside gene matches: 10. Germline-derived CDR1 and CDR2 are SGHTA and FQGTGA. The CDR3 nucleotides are TGTGCCAGCAACGTACCGGGACAGGAGAAGTTCTTC. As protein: CASNVPGQEKFF.

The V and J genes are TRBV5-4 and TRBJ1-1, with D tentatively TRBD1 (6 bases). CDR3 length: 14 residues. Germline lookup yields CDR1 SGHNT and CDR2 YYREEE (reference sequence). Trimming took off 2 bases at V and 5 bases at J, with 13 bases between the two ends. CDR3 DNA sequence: TGTGCCAGCAGCTTCTTCAACAGGGTGACTGAAGCTTTCTTT. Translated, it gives CASSFFNRVTEAFF.

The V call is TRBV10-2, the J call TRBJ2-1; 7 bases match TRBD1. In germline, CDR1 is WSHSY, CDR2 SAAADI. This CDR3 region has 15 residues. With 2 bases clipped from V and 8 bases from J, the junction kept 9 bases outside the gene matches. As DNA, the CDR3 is TGCGCCAGCAGTGAGAAACAGGGGATTATCGATGAGCAGTTCTTC. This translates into CASSEKQGIIDEQFF.

CDR3 DNA sequence: TGTGCCAGCAGTTTGACAGGGAGCTACGAGCAGTACTTC. Protein: CASSLTGSYEQYF. J is TRBJ2-7 and V is TRBV27; TRBD1 matches at 7 bases. The CDR3 length is 13 residues. Germline CDR1 MNHEY, CDR2 SMNVEV (reference sequence). V lost 3 bases, J lost 3 bases, and 2 bases stayed unmatched.

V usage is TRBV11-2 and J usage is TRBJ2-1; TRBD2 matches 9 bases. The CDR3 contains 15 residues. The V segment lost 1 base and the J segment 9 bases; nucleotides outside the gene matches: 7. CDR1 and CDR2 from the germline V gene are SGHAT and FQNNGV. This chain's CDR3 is CASSLVLAGTVEQFF. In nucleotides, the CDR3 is TGTGCCAGCAGCTTAGTTCTAGCGGGAACGGTTGAGCAGTTCTTC.

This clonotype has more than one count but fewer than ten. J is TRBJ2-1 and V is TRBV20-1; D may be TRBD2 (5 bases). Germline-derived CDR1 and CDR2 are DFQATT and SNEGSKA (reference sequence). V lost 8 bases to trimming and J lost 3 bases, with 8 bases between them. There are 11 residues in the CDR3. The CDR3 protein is CSLRDYNEQFF. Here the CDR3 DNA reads TGCAGTCTCCGGGACTACAATGAGCAGTTCTTC.

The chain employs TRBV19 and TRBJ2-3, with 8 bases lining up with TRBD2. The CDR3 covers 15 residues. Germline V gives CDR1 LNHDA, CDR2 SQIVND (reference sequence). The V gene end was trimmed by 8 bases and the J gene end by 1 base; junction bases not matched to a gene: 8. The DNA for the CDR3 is TGTGCCAGTTCGACGGGAGGGCCGGGCACAGATACGCAGTATTTT. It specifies CASSTGGPGTDTQYF.

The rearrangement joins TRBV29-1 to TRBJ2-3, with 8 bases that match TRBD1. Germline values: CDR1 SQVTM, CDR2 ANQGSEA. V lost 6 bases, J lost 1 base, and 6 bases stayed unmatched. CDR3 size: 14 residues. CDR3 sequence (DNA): TGCAGCGTCGGGACAGGAGAAGGCACAGATACGCAGTATTTT. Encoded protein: CSVGTGEGTDTQYF.

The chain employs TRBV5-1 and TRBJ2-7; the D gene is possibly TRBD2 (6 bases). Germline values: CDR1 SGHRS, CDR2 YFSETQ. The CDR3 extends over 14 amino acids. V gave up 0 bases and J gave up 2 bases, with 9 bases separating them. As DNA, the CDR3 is TGCGCCAGCAGCTTGGTCGCGGGGACCTACGAGCAGTACTTC. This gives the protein CASSLVAGTYEQYF.

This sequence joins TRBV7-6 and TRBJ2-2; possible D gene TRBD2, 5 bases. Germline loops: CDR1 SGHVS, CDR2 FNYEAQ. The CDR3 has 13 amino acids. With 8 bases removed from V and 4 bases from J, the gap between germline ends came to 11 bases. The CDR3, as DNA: TGTGCCAGCCGCCGCGCGGGCACCGGGGAGCTGTTTTTT. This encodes CASRRAGTGELFF.

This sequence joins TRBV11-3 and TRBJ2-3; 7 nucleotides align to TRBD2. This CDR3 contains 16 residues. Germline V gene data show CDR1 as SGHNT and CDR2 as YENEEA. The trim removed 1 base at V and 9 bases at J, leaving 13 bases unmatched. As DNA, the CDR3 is TGTGCCAGCAGCTTAGGCTGGCAACCAGGACTAGACACGCAGTATTTT. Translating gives CASSLGWQPGLDTQYF.

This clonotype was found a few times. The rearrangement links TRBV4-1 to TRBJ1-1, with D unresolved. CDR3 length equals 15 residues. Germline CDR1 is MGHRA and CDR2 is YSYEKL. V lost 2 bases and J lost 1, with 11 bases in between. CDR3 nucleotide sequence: TGCGCCAGCAGCCAAATCAGTGCGGGGAACACTGAAGCTTTCTTT. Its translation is CASSQISAGNTEAFF.

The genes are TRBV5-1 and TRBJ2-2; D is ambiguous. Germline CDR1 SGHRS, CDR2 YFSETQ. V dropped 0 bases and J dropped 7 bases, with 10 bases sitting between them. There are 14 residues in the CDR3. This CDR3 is CASSLARVGGELFF. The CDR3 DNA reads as TGCGCCAGCAGCTTGGCTAGGGTTGGCGGGGAGCTGTTTTTT.

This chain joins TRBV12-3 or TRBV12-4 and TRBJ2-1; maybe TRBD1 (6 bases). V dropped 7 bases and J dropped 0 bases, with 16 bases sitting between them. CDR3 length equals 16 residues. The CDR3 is CASNRRGSSSYNEQFF. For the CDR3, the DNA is TGTGCCAGCAACCGAAGGGGGTCAAGCTCCTACAATGAGCAGTTCTTC.

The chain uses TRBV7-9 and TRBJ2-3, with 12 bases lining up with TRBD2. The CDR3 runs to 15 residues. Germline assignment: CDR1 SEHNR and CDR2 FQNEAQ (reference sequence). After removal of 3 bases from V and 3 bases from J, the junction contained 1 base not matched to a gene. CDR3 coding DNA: TGTGCCAGCAGCTTGACTAGCGGGGGTACAGATACGCAGTATTTT. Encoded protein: CASSLTSGGTDTQYF.

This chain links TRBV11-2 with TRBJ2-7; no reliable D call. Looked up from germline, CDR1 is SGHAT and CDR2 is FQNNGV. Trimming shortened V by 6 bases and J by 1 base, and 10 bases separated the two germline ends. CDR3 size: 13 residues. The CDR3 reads CASSLYRSYEQYF. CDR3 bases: TGTGCCAGCAGTTTGTACAGATCCTACGAGCAGTACTTC. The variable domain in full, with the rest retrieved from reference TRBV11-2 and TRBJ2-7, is EAGVAQSPRYKIIEKRQSVAFWCNPISGHATLYWYQQILGQGPKLLIQFQNNGVVDDSQLPKDRFSAERLKGVDSTLKIQPAKLEDSAVYLCASSLYRSYEQYFGPGTRLTVT.

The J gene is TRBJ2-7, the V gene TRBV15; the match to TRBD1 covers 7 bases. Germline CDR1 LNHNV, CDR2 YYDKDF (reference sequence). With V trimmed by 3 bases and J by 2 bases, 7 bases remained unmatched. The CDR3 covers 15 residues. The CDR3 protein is CATSRGDSNTYEQYF. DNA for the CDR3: TGTGCCACCAGCAGGGGGGACAGCAATACCTACGAGCAGTACTTC.

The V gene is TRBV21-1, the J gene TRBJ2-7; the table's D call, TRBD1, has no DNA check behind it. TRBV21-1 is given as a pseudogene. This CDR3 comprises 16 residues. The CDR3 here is CASPSLTELTTYEQYF. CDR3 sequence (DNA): TGTGCCAGCCCGAGCCTGACAGAATTAACTACCTACGAGCAGTACTTC.

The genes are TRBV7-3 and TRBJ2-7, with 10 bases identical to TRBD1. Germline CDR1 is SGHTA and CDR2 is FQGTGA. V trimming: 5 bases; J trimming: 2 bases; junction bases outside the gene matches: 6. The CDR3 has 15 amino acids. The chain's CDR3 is CASSPQGQGAYEQYF. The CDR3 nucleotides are TGTGCCAGCAGCCCCCAAGGACAGGGGGCCTACGAGCAGTACTTC.

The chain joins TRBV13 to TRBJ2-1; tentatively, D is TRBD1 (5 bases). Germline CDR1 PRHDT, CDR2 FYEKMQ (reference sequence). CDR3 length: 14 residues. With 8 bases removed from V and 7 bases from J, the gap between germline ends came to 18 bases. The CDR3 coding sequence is TGTGCCAGCCAAGGACGGACAAACCTAAATGAGCAGTTCTTC. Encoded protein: CASQGRTNLNEQFF.

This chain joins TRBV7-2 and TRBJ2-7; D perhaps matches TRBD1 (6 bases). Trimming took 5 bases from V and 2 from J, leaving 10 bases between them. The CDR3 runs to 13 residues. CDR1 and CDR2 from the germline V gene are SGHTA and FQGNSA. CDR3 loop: CASSRPGAYEQYF. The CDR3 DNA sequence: TGTGCCAGCAGCCGCCCAGGGGCCTACGAGCAGTACTTC.

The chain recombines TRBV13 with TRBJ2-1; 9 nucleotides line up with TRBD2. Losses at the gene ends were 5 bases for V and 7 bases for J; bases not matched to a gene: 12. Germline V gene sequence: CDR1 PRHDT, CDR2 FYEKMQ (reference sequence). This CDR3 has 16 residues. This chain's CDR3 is CASSPLGLAGPNEQFF. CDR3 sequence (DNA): TGTGCCAGCAGCCCGTTGGGGCTAGCGGGGCCTAATGAGCAGTTCTTC. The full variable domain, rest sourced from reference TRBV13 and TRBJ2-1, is AAGVIQSPRHLIKEKRETATLKCYPIPRHDTVYWYQQGPGQDPQFLISFYEKMQSDKGSIPDRFSAQQFSDYHSELNMSSLELGDSALYFCASSPLGLAGPNEQFFGPGTRLTVL.

In DNA, the CDR3 is TGTGCCTGGAGTGATGAGTGGGCGGCCCACGTTAATGAGCAGTTCTTC. It yields the protein CAWSDEWAAHVNEQFF. V and J are TRBV30 and TRBJ2-1; D is uncertain. The CDR3 has 16 residues. The germline gives CDR1 GTSNPN, CDR2 SVGIG (reference sequence). The ends were cut back, 1 base at V and 7 bases at J, with 20 bases in the middle.

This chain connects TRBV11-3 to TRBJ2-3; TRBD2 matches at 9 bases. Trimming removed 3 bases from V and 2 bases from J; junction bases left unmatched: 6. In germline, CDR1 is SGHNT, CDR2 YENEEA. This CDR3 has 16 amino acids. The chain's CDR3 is CASSFVAGALTDTQYF. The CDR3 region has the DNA TGTGCCAGCAGCTTCGTAGCGGGGGCGCTCACAGATACGCAGTATTTT.

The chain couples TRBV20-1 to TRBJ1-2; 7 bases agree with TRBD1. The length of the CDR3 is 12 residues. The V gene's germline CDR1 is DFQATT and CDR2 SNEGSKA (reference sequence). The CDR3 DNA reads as TGCGGTCGGGACAGCGTCCGACGTGGCTACACCTTC. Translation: CGRDSVRRGYTF.

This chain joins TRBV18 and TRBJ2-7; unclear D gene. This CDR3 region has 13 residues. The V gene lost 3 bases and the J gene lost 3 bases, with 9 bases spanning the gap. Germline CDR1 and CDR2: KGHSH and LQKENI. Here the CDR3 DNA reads TGTGCCAGCTCACCCCCCGGAGACTACGAGCAGTACTTC. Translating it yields CASSPPGDYEQYF.

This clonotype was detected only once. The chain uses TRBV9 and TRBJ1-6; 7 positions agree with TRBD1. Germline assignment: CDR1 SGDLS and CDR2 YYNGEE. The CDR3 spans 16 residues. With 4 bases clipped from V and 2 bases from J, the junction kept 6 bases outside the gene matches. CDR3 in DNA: TGTGCCAGCAGCCCTCAGGGGGAGGCCTATAATTCACCCCTCCACTTT. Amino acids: CASSPQGEAYNSPLHF. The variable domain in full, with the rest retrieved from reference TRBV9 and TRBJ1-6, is DSGVTQTPKHLITATGQRVTLRCSPRSGDLSVYWYQQSLDQGLQFLIQYYNGEERAKGNILERFSAQQFPDLHSELNLSSLELGDSALYFCASSPQGEAYNSPLHFGNGTRLTVT.

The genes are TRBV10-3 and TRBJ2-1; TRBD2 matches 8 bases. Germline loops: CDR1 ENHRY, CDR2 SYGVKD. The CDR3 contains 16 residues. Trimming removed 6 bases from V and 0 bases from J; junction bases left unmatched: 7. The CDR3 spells CAIRSGGESSYNEQFF. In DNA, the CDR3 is TGTGCCATCAGGAGCGGGGGTGAGAGCTCCTACAATGAGCAGTTCTTC.

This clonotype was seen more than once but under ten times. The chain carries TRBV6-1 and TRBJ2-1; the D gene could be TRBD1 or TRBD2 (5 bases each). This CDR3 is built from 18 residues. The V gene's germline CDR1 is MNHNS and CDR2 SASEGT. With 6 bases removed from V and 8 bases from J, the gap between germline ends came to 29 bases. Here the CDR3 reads CASSHLERGSWYVDEQFF. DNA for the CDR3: TGTGCCAGCAGCCACCTTGAGAGGGGTTCATGGTACGTCGATGAGCAGTTCTTC.

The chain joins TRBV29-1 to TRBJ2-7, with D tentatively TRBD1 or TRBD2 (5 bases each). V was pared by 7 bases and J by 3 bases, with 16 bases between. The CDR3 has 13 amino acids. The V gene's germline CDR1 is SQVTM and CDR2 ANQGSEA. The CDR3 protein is CSAIAGTFYEQYF. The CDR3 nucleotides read TGCAGCGCTATAGCCGGGACCTTCTACGAGCAGTACTTC.

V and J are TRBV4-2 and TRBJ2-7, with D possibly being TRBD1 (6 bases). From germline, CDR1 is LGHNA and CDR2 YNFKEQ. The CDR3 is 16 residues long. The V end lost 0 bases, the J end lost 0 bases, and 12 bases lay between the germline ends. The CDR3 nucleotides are TGTGCCAGCAGCCAAGAGGAAGCGGACAGCTCCTACGAGCAGTACTTC. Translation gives CASSQEEADSSYEQYF.